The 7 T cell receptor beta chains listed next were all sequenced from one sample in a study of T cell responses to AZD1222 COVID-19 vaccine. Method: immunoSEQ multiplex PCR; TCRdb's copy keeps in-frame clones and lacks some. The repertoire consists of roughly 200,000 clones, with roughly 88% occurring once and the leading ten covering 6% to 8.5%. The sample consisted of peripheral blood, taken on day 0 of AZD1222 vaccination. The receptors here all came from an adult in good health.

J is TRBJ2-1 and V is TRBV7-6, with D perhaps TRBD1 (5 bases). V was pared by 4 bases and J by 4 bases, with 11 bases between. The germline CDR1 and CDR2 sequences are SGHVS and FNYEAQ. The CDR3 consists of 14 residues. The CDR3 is CASSSQRQYNEQFF. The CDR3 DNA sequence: TGTGCCAGCAGCTCACAGAGACAGTACAATGAGCAGTTCTTC.

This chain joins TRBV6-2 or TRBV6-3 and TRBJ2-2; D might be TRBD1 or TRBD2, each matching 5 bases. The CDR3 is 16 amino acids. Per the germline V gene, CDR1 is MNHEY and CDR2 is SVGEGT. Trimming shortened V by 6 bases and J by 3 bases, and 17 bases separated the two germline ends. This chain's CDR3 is CASSNNWDGYTGELFF. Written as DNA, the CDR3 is TGTGCCAGCAGCAATAACTGGGACGGATACACCGGGGAGCTGTTTTTT.

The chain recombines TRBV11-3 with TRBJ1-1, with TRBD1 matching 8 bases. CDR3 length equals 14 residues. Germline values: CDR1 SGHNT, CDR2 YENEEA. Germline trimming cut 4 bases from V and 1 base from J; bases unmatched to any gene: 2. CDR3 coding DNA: TGTGCCAGCAGCTCGGGACAGGAGAACACTGAAGCTTTCTTT. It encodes CASSSGQENTEAFF.

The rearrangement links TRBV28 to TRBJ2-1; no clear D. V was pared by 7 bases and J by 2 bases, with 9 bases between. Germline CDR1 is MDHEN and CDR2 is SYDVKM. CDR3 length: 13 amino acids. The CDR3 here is CASNQAPYNEQFF. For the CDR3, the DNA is TGTGCCAGCAATCAGGCCCCCTACAATGAGCAGTTCTTC.

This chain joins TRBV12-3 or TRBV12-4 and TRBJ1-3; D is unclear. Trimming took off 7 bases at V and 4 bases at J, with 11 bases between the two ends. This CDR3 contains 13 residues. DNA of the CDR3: TGTGCCAGCACCCTCTGGGGAGGAAACACCATATATTTT. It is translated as CASTLWGGNTIYF.

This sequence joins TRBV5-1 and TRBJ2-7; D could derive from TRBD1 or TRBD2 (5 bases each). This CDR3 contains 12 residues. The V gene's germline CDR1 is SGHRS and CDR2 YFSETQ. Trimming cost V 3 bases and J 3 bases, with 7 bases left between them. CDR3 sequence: CASSWDHYEQYF. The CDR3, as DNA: TGCGCCAGCAGCTGGGACCACTACGAGCAGTACTTC. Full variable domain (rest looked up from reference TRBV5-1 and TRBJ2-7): KAGVTQTPRYLIKTRGQQVTLSCSPISGHRSVSWYQQTPGQGLQFLFEYFSETQRNKGNFPGRFSGRQFSNSRSEMNVSTLELGDSALYLCASSWDHYEQYFGPGTRLTVT.

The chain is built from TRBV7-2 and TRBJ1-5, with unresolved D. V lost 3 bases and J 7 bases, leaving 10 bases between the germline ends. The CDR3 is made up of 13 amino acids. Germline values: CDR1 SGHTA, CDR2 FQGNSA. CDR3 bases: TGTGCCAGCAGCTTGTTAGAGAGGCAGCCCCAGCATTTT. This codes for CASSLLERQPQHF.